These T cell receptor beta chains were read from a single sample in a study of radiotherapy plus CTLA-4 blockade in lung cancer. Data came from immunoSEQ multiplex PCR; TCRdb stores just in-frame clones and leaves some out. The sample yields more than 95,000 clones, under 85% seen once. This specimen consisted of peripheral blood, obtained from a patient treated with radiotherapy plus ipilimumab. The receptors originated from a human donor with non-small cell lung cancer who had a partial response to radiotherapy plus ipilimumab. Some clones in this sample may be carry-over from other donors' samples. Each CDR3 is given with its conserved first and last residue. The order of the fields is clone size, J gene, D gene, V gene, CDR3 DNA, CDR3 protein. A D gene is named only where the DNA matches it firmly. Expanded clones are given a class, and other clones once, few, many or no size at all.

>once|TRBJ2-6|TRBD1|TRBV5-1
TGCGCCAGCAGCTCGGACAGGGGTAGGTCTGGGGCCAACGTCCTGACTTTC
CASSSDRGRSGANVLTF
>.|TRBJ1-1|.|TRBV5-1
TGCGCCAGCAGTCTTGATCGGCAGGAGAACACTGAAGCTTTCTTT
CASSLDRQENTEAFF
>.|TRBJ1-1|.|TRBV9
TGTGCCAGCACGGCAGGGGCGAACACTGAAGCTTTCTTT
CASTAGANTEAFF
>.|TRBJ2-3|TRBD2|TRBV10-1
TGCGCCAGCAGTGAGTCGGGACTAGCGGGGGGAGATACGCAGTATTTT
CASSESGLAGGDTQYF
>.|TRBJ1-1|TRBD1|TRBV6-1
TGTGCCAGCAGGTTCACAGGGGAGACTGAAGCTTTCTTT
CASRFTGETEAFF
>.|TRBJ2-2|.|TRBV28
TGTGCCAGCAGTTTATGGACAGCGAACACCGGGGAGCTGTTTTTT
CASSLWTANTGELFF
>.|TRBJ1-5|.|TRBV19
TGTGCCAGTAGTGGGCGAGGACAGTTTAGCAATCAGCCCCAGCATTTT
CASSGRGQFSNQPQHF
>.|TRBJ2-4|.|TRBV18
TGTGCCAGCTCACCTCTAGGAGGCAAAAACATTCAGTACTTC
CASSPLGGKNIQYF
>few|TRBJ2-5|TRBD2|TRBV7-6
TGTGCCAGCAGTTCCGGGACTAGTATTCAGACCCAGTACTTC
CASSSGTSIQTQYF
>.|TRBJ1-6|.|TRBV7-8
TGTGCCAGCAGCCCAAGCACAGGACGAAATAATTCACCCCTCCACTTT
CASSPSTGRNNSPLHF
>few|TRBJ1-1|.|TRBV6-1
TGTGCCAGCAGTGATACAGGGTTCGGCACTGAAGCTTTCTTT
CASSDTGFGTEAFF
>.|TRBJ2-2|.|TRBV15
TGTGCCACCAGCAGAGAGGAGGGGAGGGAGCTGTTTTTT
CATSREEGRELFF